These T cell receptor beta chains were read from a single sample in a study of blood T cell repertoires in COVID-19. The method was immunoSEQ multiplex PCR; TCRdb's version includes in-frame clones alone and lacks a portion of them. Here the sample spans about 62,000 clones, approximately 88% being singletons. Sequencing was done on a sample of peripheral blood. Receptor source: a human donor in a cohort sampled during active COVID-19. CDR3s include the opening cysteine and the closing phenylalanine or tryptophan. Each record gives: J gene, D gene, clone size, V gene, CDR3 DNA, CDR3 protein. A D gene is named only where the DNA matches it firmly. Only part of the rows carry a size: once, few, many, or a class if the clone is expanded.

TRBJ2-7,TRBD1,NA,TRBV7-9,TGTGCCAGCAGCTTAAGACAGGGGGCGGAATACGAGCAGTACTTC,CASSLRQGAEYEQYF
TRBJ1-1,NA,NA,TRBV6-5,TGTGCCAGCTTAAGACAGGTTTCGGGCACTGAAGCTTTCTTT,CASLRQVSGTEAFF
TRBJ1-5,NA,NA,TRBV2,TGTGCCAGCAGTGCGGAGGGAGGTAGCAATCAGCCCCAGCATTTT,CASSAEGGSNQPQHF
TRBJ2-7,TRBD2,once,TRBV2,TGTGCCAGCAGGGGACTAGCGGGAGACTTGTCCTACGAGCAGTACTTC,CASRGLAGDLSYEQYF
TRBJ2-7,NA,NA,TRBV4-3,TGCGCCAGCAGCCAAGACGGCTCCTACGAGCAGTACTTC,CASSQDGSYEQYF
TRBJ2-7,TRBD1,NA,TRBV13,TGTGCCAGCAGCAACAGCCGGACAGGGAGAATTTACGAGCAGTACTTC,CASSNSRTGRIYEQYF
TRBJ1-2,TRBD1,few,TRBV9,TGTGCCAGCAGCGTCGGACAGGGTGGGACTTATGGCTACACCTTC,CASSVGQGGTYGYTF
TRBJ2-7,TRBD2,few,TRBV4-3,TGCGCCAGCAGCCAAGACCTTACGGGGACTAGTTCGATTTACGAGCAGTACTTC,CASSQDLTGTSSIYEQYF
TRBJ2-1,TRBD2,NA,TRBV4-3,TGCGCCAGCAGCCAAGATAGCGGGGGGGGTTACAATGAGCAGTTCTTC,CASSQDSGGGYNEQFF
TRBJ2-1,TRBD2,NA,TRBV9,TGTGCCAGCAGCGTTGGACTAGCGGGGGCCAATGAGCAGTTCTTC,CASSVGLAGANEQFF
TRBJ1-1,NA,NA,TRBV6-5,TGTGCCAGCAGTTACTCGACAACAAACACTGAAGCTTTCTTT,CASSYSTTNTEAFF
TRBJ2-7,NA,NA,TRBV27,TGTGCCAGCAGTTTGACACCATCCTACGAGCAGTACTTC,CASSLTPSYEQYF
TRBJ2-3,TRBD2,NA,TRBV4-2,TGTGCCAGCAGCCCCGCCCGGCGGGAGGCCAGCACAGATACGCAGTATTTT,CASSPARREASTDTQYF
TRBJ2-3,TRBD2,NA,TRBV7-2,TGTGCCAGCAGCTTAGCGCTTTTAGCGGGGGGGCCCCCAGATACGCAGTATTTT,CASSLALLAGGPPDTQYF
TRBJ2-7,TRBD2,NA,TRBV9,TGTGCCAGCAGCGTTTGGCCGGGAGGCTCCTACGAGCAGTACTTC,CASSVWPGGSYEQYF
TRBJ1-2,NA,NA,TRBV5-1,TGCGCCAGCAGCTTGACAGTGGCAGATCGCTATGGCTACACCTTC,CASSLTVADRYGYTF
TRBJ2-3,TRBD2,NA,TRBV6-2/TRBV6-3,TGTGCCAGCAGTTACTACCCGGGGGGGACTACAGATACGCAGTATTTT,CASSYYPGGTTDTQYF
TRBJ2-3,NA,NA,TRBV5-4,TGTGCCAGCAGCTCCCGGGGGTATTCCACAGATACGCAGTATTTT,CASSSRGYSTDTQYF
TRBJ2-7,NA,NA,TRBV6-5,TGTGCCAGCAGTTACTCGATCAGGGAGGACTACGAGCAGTACTTC,CASSYSIREDYEQYF
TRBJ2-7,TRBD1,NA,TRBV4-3,TGCGCCAGCAGCCAAGAAAACACAGGGGATTACGAGCAGTACTTC,CASSQENTGDYEQYF
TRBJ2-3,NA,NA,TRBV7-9,TGTGCCAGCAGCTTATCTTCGGCAGATACGCAGTATTTT,CASSLSSADTQYF
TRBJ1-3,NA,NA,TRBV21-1,TGTGCCAGCAGCAAAGGGGGGCGCTCTGGAAACACCATATATTTT,CASSKGGRSGNTIYF
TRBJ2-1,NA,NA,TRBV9,TGTGCCAGCAGCCCGGGAAGTCCTAGTTACAATGAGCAGTTCTTC,CASSPGSPSYNEQFF
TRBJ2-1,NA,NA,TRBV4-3,TGCGCCAGCAGCCAAGGCGGTTATGCCTACAATGAGCAGTTCTTC,CASSQGGYAYNEQFF
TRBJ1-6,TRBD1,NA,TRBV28,TGTGCCAGCATCTTCAGGGGGATCGGGTCACCCCTCCACTTT,CASIFRGIGSPLHF
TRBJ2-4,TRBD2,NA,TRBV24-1,TGTGCCACCAGTGATTCTAGCGGGGGGCCGGCCAAAAACATTCAGTACTTC,CATSDSSGGPAKNIQYF
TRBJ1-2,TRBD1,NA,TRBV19,TGTGCCAGTACCCCTGGCGACAGGGATAACTATGGCTACACCTTC,CASTPGDRDNYGYTF
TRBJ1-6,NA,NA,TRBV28,TGTGCCAGCAACCCAAGACAGTTTCTCAATTCACCCCTCCACTTT,CASNPRQFLNSPLHF
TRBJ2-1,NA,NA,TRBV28,TGTGCCAGCAGTTTCCGACAGACCTCCTACAATGAGCAGTTCTTC,CASSFRQTSYNEQFF
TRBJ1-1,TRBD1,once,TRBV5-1,TGCGCCAGCAGCCTAACAGGGGGTGAAGCTTTCTTT,CASSLTGGEAFF
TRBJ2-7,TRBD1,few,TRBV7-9,TGTGCCAGCAGCTTAGGGGACAGGAAAGGGGCCGAGCAGTACTTC,CASSLGDRKGAEQYF
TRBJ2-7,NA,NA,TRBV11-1,TGTGCCAGCAGCGTTCCGGGACTTTGGGAGCAGTACTTC,CASSVPGLWEQYF
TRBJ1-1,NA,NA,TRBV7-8,TGTGCCAGCAGCCGAACAGCGAACACTGAAGCTTTCTTT,CASSRTANTEAFF
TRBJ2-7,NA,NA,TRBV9,TGTGCCAGCAGCGTCGGACAGAGGCCCTACGAGCAGTACTTC,CASSVGQRPYEQYF
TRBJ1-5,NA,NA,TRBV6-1,TGTGCCAGCAGTGAAGCTTCGGGAAGCCAGCCCCAGCATTTT,CASSEASGSQPQHF
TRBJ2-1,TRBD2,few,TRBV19,TGTGCCAGTAATGCAGCGGGGTCCTACAATGAGCAGTTCTTC,CASNAAGSYNEQFF
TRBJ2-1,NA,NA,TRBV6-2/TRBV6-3,TGTGCCAGCAGTCGAACTTTGGATGAGCAGTTCTTC,CASSRTLDEQFF
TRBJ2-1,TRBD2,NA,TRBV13,TGTGCCAGCAGCGCCGTTTCCATAGCGGGAGGCTCCTACAATGAGCAGTTCTTC,CASSAVSIAGGSYNEQFF
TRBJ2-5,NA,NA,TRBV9,TGTGCCAGCAGCCGTGGCGGGGACGGCGCGGAGACCCAGTACTTC,CASSRGGDGAETQYF
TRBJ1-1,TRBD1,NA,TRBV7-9,TGTGCCAGCAGCCTCGAGACAGGGAGCACTGAAGCTTTCTTT,CASSLETGSTEAFF
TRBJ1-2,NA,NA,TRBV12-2,TGTGCAAGTCGCTCATCGGACACCCTTAACTATGGCTACACCTTC,CASRSSDTLNYGYTF
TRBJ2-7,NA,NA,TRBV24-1,TGTGCCACCAGTTTTCCGATTCGCAGGAACAGGGCCTACGAGCAGTACTTC,CATSFPIRRNRAYEQYF
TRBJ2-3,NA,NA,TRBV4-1,TGCGCCAGCAGCCAGTCTCACAGGGGCACAGATACGCAGTATTTT,CASSQSHRGTDTQYF
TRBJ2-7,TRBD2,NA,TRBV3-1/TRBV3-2,TGTGCCAGCAGCCTCACGGGGGGAGAGCAGTACTTC,CASSLTGGEQYF
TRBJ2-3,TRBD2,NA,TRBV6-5,TGTGCCACCGGGGCACTAGCGGGAATCCCAGATACGCAGTATTTT,CATGALAGIPDTQYF
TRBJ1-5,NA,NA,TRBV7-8,TGTGCCAGCAGCCAACCTGGTCAGGGTTCGGGTCAGCCCCAGCATTTT,CASSQPGQGSGQPQHF
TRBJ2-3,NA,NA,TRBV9,TGTGCCAGCAGCGTAGTGAGTAGGGGAGATACGCAGTATTTT,CASSVVSRGDTQYF
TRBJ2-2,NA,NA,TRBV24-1,TGTGCCATGAGGGACACCAACACCGGGGAGCTGTTTTTT,CAMRDTNTGELFF
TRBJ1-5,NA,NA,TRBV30,TGTGCCTGGAGTGGAGATAGCAATCAGCCCCAGCATTTT,CAWSGDSNQPQHF
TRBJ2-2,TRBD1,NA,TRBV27,TGTGCCAGCAGTGACGAGACAGGGGGTAACACCGGGGAGCTGTTTTTT,CASSDETGGNTGELFF
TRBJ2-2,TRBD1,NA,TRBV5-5,TGTGCCAGCAGCTTCCCCGGACAGGGTCGGATCGGGGAGCTGTTTTTT,CASSFPGQGRIGELFF
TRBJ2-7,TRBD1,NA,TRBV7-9,TGTGCCAGCAGCAAGACAGGGGCGGAGTACGATTCCTACGAGCAGTACTTC,CASSKTGAEYDSYEQYF
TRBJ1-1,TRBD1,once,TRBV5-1,TGCGCCAGCAGCATGACGACAGGGGTGAACACTGAAGCTTTCTTT,CASSMTTGVNTEAFF
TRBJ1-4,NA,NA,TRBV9,TGTGCCAGCAGCGTATCACAAACTAATGAAAAACTGTTTTTT,CASSVSQTNEKLFF